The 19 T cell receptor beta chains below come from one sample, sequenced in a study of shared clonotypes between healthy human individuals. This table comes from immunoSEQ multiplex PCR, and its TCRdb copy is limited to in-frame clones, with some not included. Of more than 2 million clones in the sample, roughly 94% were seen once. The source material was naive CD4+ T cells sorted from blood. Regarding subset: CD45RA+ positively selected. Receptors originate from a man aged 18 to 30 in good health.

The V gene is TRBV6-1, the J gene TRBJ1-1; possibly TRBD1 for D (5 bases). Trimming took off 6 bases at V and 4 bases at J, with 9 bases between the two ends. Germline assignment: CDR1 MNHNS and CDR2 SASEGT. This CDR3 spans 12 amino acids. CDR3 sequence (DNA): TGTGCCAGCAGGCCGGGGGGCACTGAAGCTTTCTTT. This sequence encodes CASRPGGTEAFF.

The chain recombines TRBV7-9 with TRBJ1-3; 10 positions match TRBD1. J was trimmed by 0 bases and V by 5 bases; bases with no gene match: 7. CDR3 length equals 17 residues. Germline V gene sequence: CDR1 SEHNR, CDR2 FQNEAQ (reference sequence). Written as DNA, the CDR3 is TGTGCCAGCAGCCAGGACAGGGGGAAGAGCTCTGGAAACACCATATATTTT. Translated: CASSQDRGKSSGNTIYF.

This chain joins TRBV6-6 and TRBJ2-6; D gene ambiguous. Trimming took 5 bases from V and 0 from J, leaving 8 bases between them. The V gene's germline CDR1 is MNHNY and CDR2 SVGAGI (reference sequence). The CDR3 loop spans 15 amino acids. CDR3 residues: CASSQDGSGANVLTF. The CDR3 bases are TGTGCCAGCAGTCAGGACGGCTCTGGGGCCAACGTCCTGACTTTC.

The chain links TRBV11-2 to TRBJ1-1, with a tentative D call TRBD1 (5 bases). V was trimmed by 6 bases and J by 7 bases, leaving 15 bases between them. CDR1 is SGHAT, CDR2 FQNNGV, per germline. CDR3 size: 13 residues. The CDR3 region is CASSSRFQGEAFF. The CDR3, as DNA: TGTGCCAGCAGTTCTCGGTTTCAGGGTGAAGCTTTCTTT.

DNA for the CDR3: TGTGCCAGCACCGAGGGGGGGGCTCCGAGCAATCAGCCCCAGCATTTT. Its translation is CASTEGGAPSNQPQHF. The rearrangement uses TRBV2 and TRBJ1-5, with D tentatively TRBD1 (6 bases). V lost 7 bases to trimming and J lost 1 base, with 17 bases between them. CDR3 size: 16 residues. The germline V gene encodes CDR1 SNHLY and CDR2 FYNNEI.

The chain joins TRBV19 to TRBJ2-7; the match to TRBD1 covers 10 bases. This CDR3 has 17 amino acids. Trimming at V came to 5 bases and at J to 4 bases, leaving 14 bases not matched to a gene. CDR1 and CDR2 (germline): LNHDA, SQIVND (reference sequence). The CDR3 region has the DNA TGTGCCAGTAGTCAACAGGACAGGGGGGCTGCCCCGTACGAGCAGTACTTC. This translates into CASSQQDRGAAPYEQYF. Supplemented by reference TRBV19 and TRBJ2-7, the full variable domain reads DGGITQSPKYLFRKEGQNVTLSCEQNLNHDAMYWYRQDPGQGLRLIYYSQIVNDFQKGDIAEGYSVSREKKESFPLTVTSAQKNPTAFYLCASSQQDRGAAPYEQYFGPGTRLTVT.

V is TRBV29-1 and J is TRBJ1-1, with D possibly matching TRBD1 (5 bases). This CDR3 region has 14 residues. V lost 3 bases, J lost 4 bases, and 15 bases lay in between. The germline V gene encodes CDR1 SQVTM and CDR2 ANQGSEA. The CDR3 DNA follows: TGCAGCGTTGACAATTCCGGGGCCCGCACTGAAGCTTTCTTT. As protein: CSVDNSGARTEAFF.

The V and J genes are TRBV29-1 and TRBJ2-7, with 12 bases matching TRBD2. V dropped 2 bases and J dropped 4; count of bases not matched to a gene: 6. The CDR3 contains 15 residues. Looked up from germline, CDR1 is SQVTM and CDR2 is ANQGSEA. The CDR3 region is CSVERLAGGRYEQYF. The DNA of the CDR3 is TGCAGCGTTGAAAGGCTAGCGGGAGGGAGATACGAGCAGTACTTC.

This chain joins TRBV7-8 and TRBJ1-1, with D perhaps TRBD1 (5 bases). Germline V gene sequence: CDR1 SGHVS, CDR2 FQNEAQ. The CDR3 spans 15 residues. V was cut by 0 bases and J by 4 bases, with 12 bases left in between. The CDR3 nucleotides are TGTGCCAGCAGCTTAGCTGGCGGGGGGGGCACTGAAGCTTTCTTT. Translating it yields CASSLAGGGGTEAFF.

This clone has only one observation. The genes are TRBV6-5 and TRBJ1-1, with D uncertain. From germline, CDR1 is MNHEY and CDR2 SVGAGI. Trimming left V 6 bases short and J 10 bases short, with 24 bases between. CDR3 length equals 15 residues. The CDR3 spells CASRRSLTPYSRAFF. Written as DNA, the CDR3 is TGTGCCAGCAGGCGGTCCCTTACCCCATACTCGCGAGCTTTCTTT.

The CDR3 DNA reads TGTGCCAGCAGCTTAGGTACCGGGACAGGGGACTATGGCTACACCTTC. This gives the protein CASSLGTGTGDYGYTF. V and J are TRBV11-2 and TRBJ1-2, with 10 bases that match TRBD1. The CDR3 covers 16 residues. Losses at the gene ends were 1 base for V and 3 bases for J; bases not matched to a gene: 5. Germline V CDR1 and CDR2: SGHAT, FQNNGV.

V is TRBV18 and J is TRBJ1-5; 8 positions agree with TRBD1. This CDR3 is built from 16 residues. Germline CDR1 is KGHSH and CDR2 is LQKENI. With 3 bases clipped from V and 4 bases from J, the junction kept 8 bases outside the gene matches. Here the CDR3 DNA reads TGTGCCAGCTCACCTACCACAGGGGGATATAATCAGCCCCAGCATTTT. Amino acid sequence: CASSPTTGGYNQPQHF.

The CDR3 coding sequence is TGTGCCAGCAGTTACCTCCGGCAGGGTTCCTACGAGCAGTACTTC. Translated: CASSYLRQGSYEQYF. V gene TRBV6-6 combines with J gene TRBJ2-7; D perhaps matches TRBD1 (5 bases). There are 15 residues in the CDR3. Germline V gene data show CDR1 as MNHNY and CDR2 as SVGAGI (reference sequence). Trimming took 2 bases from V and 1 from J, leaving 12 bases between them.

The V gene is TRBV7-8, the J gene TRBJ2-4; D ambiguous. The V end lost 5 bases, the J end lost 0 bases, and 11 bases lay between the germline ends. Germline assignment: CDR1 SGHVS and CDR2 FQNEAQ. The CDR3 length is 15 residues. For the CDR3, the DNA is TGTGCCAGCAGCGTCCCCGAACTAGCCAAAAACATTCAGTACTTC. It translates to CASSVPELAKNIQYF.

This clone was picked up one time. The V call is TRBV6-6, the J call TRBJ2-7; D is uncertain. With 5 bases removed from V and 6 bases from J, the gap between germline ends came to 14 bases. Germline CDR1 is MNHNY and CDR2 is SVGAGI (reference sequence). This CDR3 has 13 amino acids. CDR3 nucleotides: TGTGCCAGCAGTCCCGGCGGCTCGGGCGAGCAGTACTTC. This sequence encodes CASSPGGSGEQYF.

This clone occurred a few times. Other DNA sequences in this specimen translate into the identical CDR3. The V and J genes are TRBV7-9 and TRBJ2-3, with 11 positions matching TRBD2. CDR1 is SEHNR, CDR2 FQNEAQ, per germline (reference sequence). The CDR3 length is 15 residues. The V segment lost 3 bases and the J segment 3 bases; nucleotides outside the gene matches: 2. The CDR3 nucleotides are TGTGCCAGCAGCTTCCTAGCGGGAGGTACAGATACGCAGTATTTT. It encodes CASSFLAGGTDTQYF.

The CDR3 coding sequence is TGTGCCAGCAGTTACGGCGCACGCGGCACTGAAGCTTTCTTT. It codes for CASSYGARGTEAFF. The chain has TRBV6-5 and TRBJ1-1; D is undetermined. Germline CDR1 reads MNHEY; CDR2 reads SVGAGI. CDR3 length: 14 amino acids. Between the trimmed V and J ends, which lost 2 bases and 4 bases, there was a span of 11 bases.

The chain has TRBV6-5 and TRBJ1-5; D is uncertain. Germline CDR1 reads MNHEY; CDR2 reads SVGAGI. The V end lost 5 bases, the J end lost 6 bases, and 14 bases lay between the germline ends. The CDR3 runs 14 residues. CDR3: CASSPRTQSQPQHF. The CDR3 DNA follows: TGTGCCAGCAGTCCAAGAACCCAAAGTCAGCCCCAGCATTTT.

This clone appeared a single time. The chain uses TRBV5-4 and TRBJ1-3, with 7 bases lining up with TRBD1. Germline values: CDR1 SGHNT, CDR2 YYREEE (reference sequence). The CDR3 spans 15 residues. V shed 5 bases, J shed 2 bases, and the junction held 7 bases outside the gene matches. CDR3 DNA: TGTGCCAGCAGATCCGGGACAGATACTGGAAACACCATATATTTT. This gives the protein CASRSGTDTGNTIYF.